This T cell receptor (beta chain) was documented in a study of cytomegalovirus exposure and HLA in healthy donors. With 4 bases removed from V and 6 bases from J, the gap between germline ends came to 12 bases. This CDR3 region has 13 residues. Germline V gene lookup returns CDR1 SNHLY and CDR2 FYNNEI. Both 60 Vbeta primers and 13 Jbeta primers went into the PCR. Profiling relied on immunoSEQ multiplex PCR, and the TCRdb table lists in-frame clones only, not all of them. This table has 120,000 or so clones, under 90% appearing once. The chain joins TRBV2 to TRBJ1-2; possible D gene TRBD1, 5 bases. The sample consisted of PBMCs. The clonotype originates from a female donor in good health and CMV-seropositive. The CDR3 DNA is TGTGCCAGCAGTGGATTCGGGGGGGATGGCTACACCTTC. It translates to CASSGFGGDGYTF.